Below, 10 T cell receptor beta chains from the same sample are listed, as sequenced in a study of T cell responses to AZD1222 COVID-19 vaccine. Clones were sequenced by immunoSEQ multiplex PCR, and TCRdb holds only the in-frame ones, with some missing. The sample has 100,000 to 140,000 clones, 75% to 95% seen once; the top ten hold roughly 6%. Sample: peripheral blood, taken 28 days after the second AZD1222 dose. The receptors shown here come from an adult who received the AZD1222 COVID-19 vaccine.

This clone was recorded once. The chain is built from TRBV7-9 and TRBJ2-7, with D unclear. V was shortened by 7 bases and J by 1 base, with 11 bases between the two germline ends. Germline CDR1 reads SEHNR; CDR2 reads FQNEAQ (reference sequence). This CDR3 spans 13 amino acids. In DNA, the CDR3 is TGTGCCAGCACCCCCCCTGGATCCTACGAGCAGTACTTC. Encoded protein: CASTPPGSYEQYF.

The chain combines TRBV3-1 (or the pseudogene TRBV3-2) with TRBJ2-7; no definite D call. The germline V gene has CDR1 LGHDT and CDR2 YNNKEL (reference sequence). The V end lost 0 bases, the J end lost 3 bases, and 12 bases lay between the germline ends. The CDR3 totals 15 residues. CDR3 amino acids: CASSQDPGHLYEQYF. The CDR3 DNA reads TGTGCCAGCAGCCAAGATCCAGGCCACCTCTACGAGCAGTACTTC.

The chain links TRBV7-2 to TRBJ1-2, with D uncertain. Deletions cut 1 base from V and 0 bases from J, with 6 bases between. CDR3 length equals 14 residues. CDR1 SGHTA and CDR2 FQGNSA come from the germline V gene. CDR3 sequence: CASSLDRTNYGYTF. The CDR3 nucleotides read TGTGCCAGCAGCTTAGACAGAACTAACTATGGCTACACCTTC.

The V and J genes are TRBV27 and TRBJ2-7; weak D call: TRBD2 (6 bases). The germline V gene encodes CDR1 MNHEY and CDR2 SMNVEV (reference sequence). The CDR3 is 16 residues long. Deletions cut 5 bases from V and 1 base from J, with 18 bases between. The CDR3, as DNA: TGTGCCAGCAGTCCGTCCGCGGGACCGCTATCCTACGAGCAGTACTTC. As protein: CASSPSAGPLSYEQYF.

CDR3 sequence (DNA): TGTGCCAGCTCGGGAGGTTTGAACACCGGGGAGCTGTTTTTT. Translating gives CASSGGLNTGELFF. The V gene is TRBV18, the J gene TRBJ2-2; maybe TRBD2 (6 bases). This CDR3 has 14 residues. The V end was cut by 6 bases, the J end by 1 base, with 9 bases between. Germline lookup yields CDR1 KGHSH and CDR2 LQKENI.

The chain is built from TRBV11-2 and TRBJ2-5; 9 positions match TRBD2. Trimming at V came to 6 bases and at J to 4 bases, leaving 6 bases not matched to a gene. The CDR3 has 14 amino acids. Germline V gene sequence: CDR1 SGHAT, CDR2 FQNNGV. The CDR3 DNA reads as TGTGCCAGCAGTTCTAGCGGGGCGGGAGAGACCCAGTACTTC. Translation: CASSSSGAGETQYF.

The chain combines TRBV7-9 with TRBJ2-5, with no clear D. Trimming pared 5 bases from V and 3 bases from J, leaving 10 bases between. CDR3 length equals 13 residues. Germline V lookup: CDR1 SEHNR, CDR2 FQNEAQ (reference sequence). CDR3 protein: CASSPATEETQYF. The CDR3 DNA follows: TGTGCCAGCAGCCCGGCTACGGAAGAGACCCAGTACTTC.

The gene calls are TRBV7-6 and TRBJ1-1; 9 bases are a match to TRBD1. The CDR3 loop spans 15 amino acids. With 5 bases clipped from V and 1 base from J, the junction kept 5 bases outside the gene matches. Germline loops: CDR1 SGHVS, CDR2 FNYEAQ. The CDR3 spells CASSLGDRANTEAFF. The CDR3 region has the DNA TGTGCCAGCAGCCTAGGGGACAGGGCGAACACTGAAGCTTTCTTT. The variable domain in full, completed from reference TRBV7-6 and TRBJ1-1, reads GAGVSQSPRYKVTKRGQDVALRCDPISGHVSLYWYRQALGQGPEFLTYFNYEAQQDKSGLPNDRFSAERPEGSISTLTIQRTEQRDSAMYRCASSLGDRANTEAFFGQGTRLTVV.

The rearrangement uses TRBV5-1 and TRBJ1-3; no reliable D call. The CDR3 runs to 15 residues. The germline V and J ends were trimmed by 0 bases and 3 bases, with 10 bases remaining between them. CDR1 and CDR2 (germline): SGHRS, YFSETQ. The CDR3 sequence: CASSLAPSSGNTIYF. The DNA for the CDR3 is TGCGCCAGCAGCTTGGCTCCTAGTAGTGGAAACACCATATATTTT.

The rearrangement uses TRBV25-1 and TRBJ2-7; 10 bases line up with TRBD2. Per the germline V gene, CDR1 is MGHDK and CDR2 is SYGVNS. Trimming took 2 bases from V and 4 from J; bases not matched to a gene: 8. The CDR3 contains 16 residues. The CDR3 DNA sequence: TGTGCCAGCAGTGAAGAGAGCGGGAGGGCCGGGTACGAGCAGTACTTC. Its protein is CASSEESGRAGYEQYF.